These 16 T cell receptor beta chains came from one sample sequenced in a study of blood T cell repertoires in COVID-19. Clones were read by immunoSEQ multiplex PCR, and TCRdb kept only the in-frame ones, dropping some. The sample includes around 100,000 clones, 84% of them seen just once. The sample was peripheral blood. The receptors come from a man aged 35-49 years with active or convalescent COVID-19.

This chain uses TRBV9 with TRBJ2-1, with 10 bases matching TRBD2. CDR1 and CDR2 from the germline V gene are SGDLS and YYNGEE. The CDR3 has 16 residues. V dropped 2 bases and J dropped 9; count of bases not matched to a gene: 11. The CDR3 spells CASSVPTAGGPGEQFF. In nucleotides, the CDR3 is TGTGCCAGCAGCGTCCCTACAGCGGGGGGGCCGGGTGAGCAGTTCTTC.

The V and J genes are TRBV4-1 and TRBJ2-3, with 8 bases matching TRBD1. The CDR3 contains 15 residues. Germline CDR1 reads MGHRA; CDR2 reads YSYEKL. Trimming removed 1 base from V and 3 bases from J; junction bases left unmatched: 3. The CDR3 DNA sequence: TGCGCCAGCAGCCAAGGCAGGGGGCCTACAGATACGCAGTATTTT. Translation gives CASSQGRGPTDTQYF.

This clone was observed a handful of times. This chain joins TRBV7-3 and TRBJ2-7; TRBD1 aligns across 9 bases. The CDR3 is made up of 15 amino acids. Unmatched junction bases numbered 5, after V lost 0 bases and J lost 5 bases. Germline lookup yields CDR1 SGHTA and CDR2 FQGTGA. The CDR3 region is CASSLTGTGIHEQYF. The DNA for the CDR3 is TGTGCCAGCAGCTTAACCGGGACAGGGATCCACGAGCAGTACTTC.

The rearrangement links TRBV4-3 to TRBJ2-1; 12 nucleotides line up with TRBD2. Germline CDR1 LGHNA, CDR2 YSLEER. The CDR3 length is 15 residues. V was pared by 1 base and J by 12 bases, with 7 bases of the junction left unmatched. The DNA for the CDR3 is TGCGCCAGCAGCCAAGTGGCTAGCGGGGGGGGTGGGCAGTTCTTC. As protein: CASSQVASGGGGQFF.

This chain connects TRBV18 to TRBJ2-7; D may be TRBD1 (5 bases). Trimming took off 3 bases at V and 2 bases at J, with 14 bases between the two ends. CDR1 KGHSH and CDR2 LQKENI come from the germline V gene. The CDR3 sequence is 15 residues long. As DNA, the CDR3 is TGTGCCAGCTCACCCCAATCTGACAGACCCTACGAGCAGTACTTC. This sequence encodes CASSPQSDRPYEQYF.

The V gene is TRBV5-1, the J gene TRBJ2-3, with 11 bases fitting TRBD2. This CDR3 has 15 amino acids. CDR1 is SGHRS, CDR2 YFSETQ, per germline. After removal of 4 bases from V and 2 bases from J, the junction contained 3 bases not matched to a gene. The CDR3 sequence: CASSHSGGATDTQYF. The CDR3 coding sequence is TGCGCCAGCAGCCATAGCGGGGGGGCCACAGATACGCAGTATTTT.

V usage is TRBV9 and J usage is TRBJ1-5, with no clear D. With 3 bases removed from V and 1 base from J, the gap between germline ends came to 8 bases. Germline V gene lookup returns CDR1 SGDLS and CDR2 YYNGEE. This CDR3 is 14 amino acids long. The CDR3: CASSDRSSNQPQHF. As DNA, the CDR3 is TGTGCCAGCAGCGACAGATCAAGCAATCAGCCCCAGCATTTT.

In nucleotides, the CDR3 is TGTGCCAGCAGCTTCCGGGCCGGGGGCTCCTACGAGCAGTACTTC. Its protein is CASSFRAGGSYEQYF. The chain is built from TRBV11-2 and TRBJ2-7, with D perhaps TRBD2 (6 bases). The ends were cut back, 3 bases at V and 0 bases at J, with 12 bases in the middle. The CDR3 runs 15 residues. Germline V gives CDR1 SGHAT, CDR2 FQNNGV.

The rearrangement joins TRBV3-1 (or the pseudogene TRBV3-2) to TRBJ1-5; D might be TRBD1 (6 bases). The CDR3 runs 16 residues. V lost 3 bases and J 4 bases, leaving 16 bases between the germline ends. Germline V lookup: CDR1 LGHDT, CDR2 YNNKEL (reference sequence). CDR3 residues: CASSHSGGRANQPQHF. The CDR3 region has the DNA TGTGCCAGCAGCCATTCGGGGGGCAGGGCAAATCAGCCCCAGCATTTT.

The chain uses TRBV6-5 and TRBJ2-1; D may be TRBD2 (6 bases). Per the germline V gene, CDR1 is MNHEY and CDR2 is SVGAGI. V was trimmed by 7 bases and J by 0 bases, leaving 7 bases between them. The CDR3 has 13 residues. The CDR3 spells CASNGGSYNEQFF. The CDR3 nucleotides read TGTGCCAGCAACGGGGGCTCCTACAATGAGCAGTTCTTC.

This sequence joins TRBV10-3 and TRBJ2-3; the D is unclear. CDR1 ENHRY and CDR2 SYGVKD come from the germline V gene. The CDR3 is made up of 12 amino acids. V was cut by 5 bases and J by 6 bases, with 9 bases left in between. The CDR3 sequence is CAISSLSDTQYF. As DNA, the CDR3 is TGTGCCATCAGTTCCCTTTCGGATACGCAGTATTTT.

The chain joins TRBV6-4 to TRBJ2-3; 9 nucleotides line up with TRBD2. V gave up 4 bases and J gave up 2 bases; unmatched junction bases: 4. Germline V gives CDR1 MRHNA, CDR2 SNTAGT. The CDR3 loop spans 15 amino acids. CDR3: CASSVGGGDTDTQYF. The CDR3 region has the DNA TGTGCCAGCAGTGTAGGCGGGGGGGACACAGATACGCAGTATTTT.

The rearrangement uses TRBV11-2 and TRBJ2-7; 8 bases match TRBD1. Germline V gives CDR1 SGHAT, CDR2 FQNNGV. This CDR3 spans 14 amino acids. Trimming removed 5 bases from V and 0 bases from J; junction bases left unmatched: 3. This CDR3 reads CASSEGQVSYEQYF. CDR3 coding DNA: TGTGCCAGCAGCGAGGGACAGGTCTCCTACGAGCAGTACTTC.

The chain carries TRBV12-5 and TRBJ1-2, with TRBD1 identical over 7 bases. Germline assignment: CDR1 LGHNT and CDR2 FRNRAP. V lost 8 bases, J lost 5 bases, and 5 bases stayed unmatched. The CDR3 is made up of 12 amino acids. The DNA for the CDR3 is TGTGCTAGTCGACAGGGAATATATGGCTACACCTTC. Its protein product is CASRQGIYGYTF.

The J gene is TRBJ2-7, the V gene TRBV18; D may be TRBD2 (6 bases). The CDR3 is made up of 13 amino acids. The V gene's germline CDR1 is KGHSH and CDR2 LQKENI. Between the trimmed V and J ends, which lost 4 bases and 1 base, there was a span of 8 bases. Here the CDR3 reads CASSRDSSYEQYF. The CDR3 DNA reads TGTGCCAGCTCACGGGACTCATCCTACGAGCAGTACTTC.

The DNA of the CDR3 is TGTGCCAGCAGCCAAGGCTCAGGGCCCACAGGGCACAATGAGCAGTTCTTC. Amino acid sequence: CASSQGSGPTGHNEQFF. This chain connects TRBV4-2 to TRBJ2-1; D might be TRBD1 (6 bases). CDR3 length: 17 residues. The ends were cut back, 1 base at V and 5 bases at J, with 18 bases in the middle. Germline V lookup: CDR1 LGHNA, CDR2 YNFKEQ.